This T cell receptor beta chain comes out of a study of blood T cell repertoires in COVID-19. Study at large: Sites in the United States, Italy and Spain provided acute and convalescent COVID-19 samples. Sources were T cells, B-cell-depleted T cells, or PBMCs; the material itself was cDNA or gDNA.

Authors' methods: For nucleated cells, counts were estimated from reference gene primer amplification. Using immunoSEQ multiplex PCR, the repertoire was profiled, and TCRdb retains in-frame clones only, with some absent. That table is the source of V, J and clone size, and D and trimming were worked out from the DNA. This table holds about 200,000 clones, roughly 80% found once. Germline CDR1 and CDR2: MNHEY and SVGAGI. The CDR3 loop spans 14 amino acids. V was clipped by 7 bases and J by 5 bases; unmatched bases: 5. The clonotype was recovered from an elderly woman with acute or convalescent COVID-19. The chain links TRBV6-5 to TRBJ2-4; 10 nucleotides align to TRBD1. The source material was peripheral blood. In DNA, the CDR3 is TGTGCCAGCATGGAGGGACAGGGGCAAAACATTCAGTACTTC. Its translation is CASMEGQGQNIQYF.